The T cell receptor beta chain under discussion was sequenced for a study of technical replicates of blood from several donors. V was trimmed by 0 bases and J by 4 bases, leaving 9 bases between them. The CDR3 consists of 14 residues. The V gene's germline CDR1 is MNHEY and CDR2 SVGAGI. TCRdb's copy holds only in-frame clones and misses some; the assay was immunoSEQ multiplex PCR. The sample shows fewer than 80,000 clones, under 90% of them seen only once. The source of this sequence is a human donor in good health. Some clones in this sample may be carry-over from other donors' samples. The J gene is TRBJ1-2, the V gene TRBV6-5; D perhaps matches TRBD1 (5 bases). The sequenced material came from PBMCs. CDR3 in amino acids: CASSYSGRGYGYTF. The CDR3 region has the DNA TGTGCCAGCAGTTACTCCGGAAGGGGCTATGGCTACACCTTC.